This paragraph reports one T cell receptor beta chain. The V and J ends lost 6 bases and 5 bases respectively, with 16 bases between them. This CDR3 has 14 amino acids. Germline V gene data show CDR1 as SGHTA and CDR2 as FQGNSA. The data were obtained in a study of PD-1 blockade in classical Hodgkin lymphoma. There was relapse after autologous stem cell transplantation in every patient, and there was variation in brentuximab vedotin exposure. Thawed PBMCs yielded CD4+ T cells through magnetic negative selection. Clones were read by immunoSEQ multiplex PCR, and TCRdb kept only the in-frame ones, dropping some. The table lists around 900 clones, roughly nine tenths of them singletons, with roughly 5.2% in the top ten.

Specimen: CD4+ T cells from blood, collected at baseline. The chain employs TRBV7-2 and TRBJ2-5; tentatively, D is TRBD1 or TRBD2 (6 bases each). The sequence was collected from a human donor with classical Hodgkin lymphoma. The CDR3, as DNA: TGTGCCAGCAGGCCCGGGGGCTCGGGGGAGACCCAGTACTTC. This codes for CASRPGGSGETQYF.